The T cell receptor (beta chain) under discussion was sequenced for a study of cytomegalovirus exposure and HLA in healthy donors. Study-level background: Among the 400 or so donors who were genotyped, roughly 86% fell in the genetic ancestry cluster that is associated with self-reported Caucasian donors.

V was clipped by 4 bases and J by 6 bases, with 14 bases between them. The length of the CDR3 is 13 residues. Germline-derived CDR1 and CDR2 are SGHNT and YYREEE (reference sequence). The PCR used 60 Vbeta and 13 Jbeta primers. Repertoires were generated with immunoSEQ multiplex PCR, while TCRdb's copy carries only in-frame clones and drops some. The sample has more than 100,000 clones, over 80% seen once. Regarding the study as a whole: Per a later analysis, HLA-associated TCR beta chains showed more clonal expansion than other, equally common TCR beta chains. Reported results showed that the classifier diagnosed cytomegalovirus status with high specificity and sensitivity.

A word on this clone: Its antigen is undetermined.

The specimen sequenced was PBMCs. The TCR was taken from a man between 45 and 60 years old in good health and CMV-seronegative. The genes are TRBV5-4 and TRBJ2-7; D is perhaps TRBD1 (6 bases). The CDR3 here is CASSPRGGGEQYF. Here the CDR3 DNA reads TGTGCCAGCAGCCCTCGAGGGGGTGGCGAGCAGTACTTC.